This T cell receptor beta chain was found in a study of cytomegalovirus exposure and HLA in healthy donors. The wider study: Earlier sequencing of about 179 million T cells yielded about 120 million unique TCR beta sequences.

The study ran its PCR with 60 Vbeta and 13 Jbeta primers. The assay was immunoSEQ multiplex PCR, and TCRdb's table has in-frame clones only and misses some. The repertoire has 120,000 or so clones, about 80% of them found once; the top ten carry 1%. In regard to this clone: Antigen unknown.

Notes on the study in general: From TCR beta sequences, most subjects' HLA-A and HLA-B alleles were reportedly predicted accurately. Reported performance of the classifier showed diagnosis of cytomegalovirus status with high specificity and sensitivity. Earlier analysis looked at TCR beta V segments, and most were productive about 87% or about 30% of the time.

The sample consisted of PBMCs. The source is a man aged 35-49 years in good health and CMV-seronegative.

CDR3: CASSPQTTLNTEAFF. For the CDR3, the DNA is TGTGCCAGCAGCCCTCAGACGACTTTGAACACTGAAGCTTTCTTT. The rearrangement links TRBV7-9 to TRBJ1-1; D call uncertain. Trimming stripped 5 bases from V and 0 bases from J, with 13 bases between. This CDR3 has 15 amino acids. Germline CDR1 is SEHNR and CDR2 is FQNEAQ (reference sequence).